These 19 T cell receptor beta chains were all obtained from the same sample, sequenced in a study of T-cell memory formation after mild COVID-19. In TCRdb, the 5' RACE reads were re-called with MiXCR into one record per CDR3 protein. The table records 250,000 to 300,000 distinct CDR3 sequences, roughly 17% of them present only once. Sequencing was done on a sample of PBMCs or a T cell subset sorted from them (not recorded which). Receptors were obtained from a man in his late teens or twenties who had mild COVID-19 (a few samples of this study predate the infection). Cell type and time point are not known.

This clonotype was detected a few times. The J gene is TRBJ2-3, the V gene TRBV5-1, with 10 bases that match TRBD2. The V gene's germline CDR1 is SGHRS and CDR2 YFSETQ. CDR3 length: 16 amino acids. The trim removed 4 bases at V and 6 bases at J, leaving 11 bases unmatched. The CDR3 here is CASSPTSGVNVDTQYF. The CDR3, as DNA: TGCGCCAGCAGCCCTACTAGCGGGGTGAACGTGGATACGCAGTATTTT.

This clonotype was seen a handful of times. The rearrangement links TRBV20-1 to TRBJ1-6, with 7 bases aligning to TRBD1. J lost 7 bases, V lost 6 bases, and 9 bases had no gene match. The CDR3 length is 14 residues. The germline gives CDR1 DFQATT, CDR2 SNEGSKA (reference sequence). The CDR3 loop reads CSAGAPGGNSPLHF. The DNA of the CDR3 is TGCAGTGCCGGGGCCCCAGGGGGAAATTCACCCCTCCACTTT.

DNA for the CDR3: TGCGCCAGCAGCTTGGGAGGGCCTGGCAATCAGCCCCAGCATTTT. Its protein product is CASSLGGPGNQPQHF. The gene calls are TRBV5-1 and TRBJ1-5; D gene ambiguous. This CDR3 has 15 residues. Germline-derived CDR1 and CDR2 are SGHRS and YFSETQ. V lost 0 bases, J lost 2 bases, and 9 bases lay in between.

This clonotype appeared a few times. The genes are TRBV7-3 and TRBJ2-3; the D gene could be TRBD1 or TRBD2 (5 bases each). The V end lost 5 bases, the J end lost 2 bases, and 14 bases lay between the germline ends. The length of the CDR3 is 15 residues. CDR1 is SGHTA and CDR2 is FQGTGA in the germline V gene. CDR3 protein: CASSQGPTSTDTQYF. Here the CDR3 DNA reads TGTGCCAGCAGCCAGGGACCGACCTCCACAGATACGCAGTATTTT.

This clonotype was seen only a few times. The rearrangement links TRBV15 to TRBJ1-5, with D uncertain. The CDR3 totals 16 residues. Per the germline V gene, CDR1 is LNHNV and CDR2 is YYDKDF (reference sequence). Trimming cost V 0 bases and J 5 bases, with 14 bases left between them. The CDR3 loop reads CATSRDKSGGYQPQHF. DNA for the CDR3: TGTGCCACCAGCAGAGATAAGAGCGGAGGGTATCAGCCCCAGCATTTT.

The CDR3 coding sequence is TGTGCCAGCAGCTTTCGGTCGGTTAACACCGGGGAGCTGTTTTTT. Translated: CASSFRSVNTGELFF. V gene TRBV7-3 combines with J gene TRBJ2-2; D is unresolved. Germline V gene data show CDR1 as SGHTA and CDR2 as FQGTGA. V gave up 3 bases and J gave up 2 bases, with 10 bases separating them. The CDR3 has 15 residues. The full variable domain, rest sourced from reference TRBV7-3 and TRBJ2-2, is GAGVSQTPSNKVTEKGKYVELRCDPISGHTALYWYRQSLGQGPEFLIYFQGTGAADDSGLPNDRFFAVRPEGSVSTLKIQRTERGDSAVYLCASSFRSVNTGELFFGEGSRLTVL.

This clonotype was recorded a few times. The rearrangement links TRBV20-1 to TRBJ2-3; either TRBD1 or TRBD2 may supply D (6 bases each). Germline lookup yields CDR1 DFQATT and CDR2 SNEGSKA (reference sequence). The CDR3 is made up of 17 amino acids. Trimming pared 6 bases from V and 0 bases from J, leaving 22 bases between. Here the CDR3 reads CSAETPAGGPSTDTQYF. CDR3 bases: TGCAGTGCCGAAACCCCGGCCGGGGGCCCTAGCACAGATACGCAGTATTTT.

This clonotype was detected many times. This chain uses TRBV7-2 with TRBJ2-1; 9 nucleotides match TRBD2. V was clipped by 5 bases and J by 5 bases; unmatched bases: 7. CDR1 is SGHTA and CDR2 is FQGNSA in the germline V gene. This CDR3 comprises 15 residues. The CDR3 DNA is TGTGCCAGCAGCGTTAGCGGGGGAGCGAACAATGAGCAGTTCTTC. Translation: CASSVSGGANNEQFF.

This clonotype was observed at least ten times. The gene calls are TRBV6-5 and TRBJ1-2; D gene unclear. Looked up from germline, CDR1 is MNHEY and CDR2 is SVGAGI. The CDR3 is made up of 11 amino acids. V was shortened by 6 bases and J by 4 bases, with 6 bases between the two germline ends. The CDR3 loop is CASSPGYGYTF. As DNA, the CDR3 is TGTGCCAGCAGCCCCGGCTATGGCTACACCTTC.

The sample holds a few counts of this clonotype. The chain links TRBV5-4 to TRBJ2-7; D is undetermined. CDR3 length: 14 residues. CDR1 and CDR2 from the germline V gene are SGHNT and YYREEE (reference sequence). Trimming shortened V by 4 bases and J by 2 bases, and 13 bases separated the two germline ends. The CDR3 here is CASSRSAHPYEQYF. CDR3 nucleotide sequence: TGTGCCAGCAGCCGCAGCGCTCATCCCTACGAGCAGTACTTC.

This clonotype has just a few counts. This chain joins TRBV7-9 and TRBJ1-1, with unresolved D. The CDR3 extends over 13 amino acids. Between the trimmed V and J ends, which lost 3 bases and 4 bases, there was a span of 9 bases. Germline V gene sequence: CDR1 SEHNR, CDR2 FQNEAQ (reference sequence). The CDR3 DNA reads TGTGCCAGCAGCTTTTCCGCCCGCACTGAAGCTTTCTTT. Translating gives CASSFSARTEAFF.

The chain recombines TRBV11-2 with TRBJ2-2, with D perhaps matching TRBD2 (6 bases). There are 15 residues in the CDR3. The germline gives CDR1 SGHAT, CDR2 FQNNGV. The V and J ends lost 5 bases and 7 bases respectively, with 17 bases between them. As DNA, the CDR3 is TGTGCCAGCAGCCCCCCTGCGGGGCTTATCGGGGAGCTGTTTTTT. This sequence encodes CASSPPAGLIGELFF. Complete variable domain (other parts from reference TRBV11-2 and TRBJ2-2): EAGVAQSPRYKIIEKRQSVAFWCNPISGHATLYWYQQILGQGPKLLIQFQNNGVVDDSQLPKDRFSAERLKGVDSTLKIQPAKLEDSAVYLCASSPPAGLIGELFFGEGSRLTVL.

The V and J genes are TRBV2 and TRBJ1-3; tentative D call: TRBD1 (5 bases). In germline, CDR1 is SNHLY, CDR2 FYNNEI. The CDR3 sequence is 14 residues long. V was shortened by 6 bases and J by 2 bases, with 11 bases between the two germline ends. The CDR3 nucleotides are TGTGCCAGCAGCGACCGAGGGGCTGGAAACACCATATATTTT. Amino acids: CASSDRGAGNTIYF.

This clonotype was counted between two and nine times. The rearrangement joins TRBV7-8 to TRBJ2-1; TRBD2 matches 7 bases. V was pared by 6 bases and J by 2 bases, with 7 bases of the junction left unmatched. This CDR3 spans 15 amino acids. In germline, CDR1 is SGHVS, CDR2 FQNEAQ. This CDR3 reads CASSTRSGAYNEQFF. CDR3 sequence (DNA): TGTGCCAGCAGTACCCGAAGCGGGGCCTACAATGAGCAGTTCTTC. Variable domain in full (rest from reference TRBV7-8 and TRBJ2-1): GAGVSQSPRYKVAKRGQDVALRCDPISGHVSLFWYQQALGQGPEFLTYFQNEAQLDKSGLPSDRFFAERPEGSVSTLKIQRTQQEDSAVYLCASSTRSGAYNEQFFGPGTRLTVL.

The J gene is TRBJ1-2, the V gene TRBV29-1, with 7 bases identical to TRBD1. The CDR3 covers 11 residues. The germline V gene encodes CDR1 SQVTM and CDR2 ANQGSEA. The CDR3 reads CGGTAPSGYTF. Written as DNA, the CDR3 is TGCGGCGGGACAGCACCCTCTGGCTACACCTTC.

The V and J genes are TRBV5-6 and TRBJ1-1; no reliable D call. This CDR3 region has 13 residues. CDR1 and CDR2 from the germline V gene are SGHDT and YYEEEE. The germline V and J ends were trimmed by 4 bases and 6 bases, with 13 bases remaining between them. The CDR3 DNA reads as TGTGCCAGCAGCCCGGAGGTTGCAGCTGAAGCTTTCTTT. This codes for CASSPEVAAEAFF.

This chain connects TRBV7-2 to TRBJ2-5; no firm D call. Trimming shortened V by 5 bases and J by 4 bases, and 17 bases separated the two germline ends. Germline assignment: CDR1 SGHTA and CDR2 FQGNSA. CDR3 length: 15 residues. The CDR3 sequence is CASSDLLRARETQYF. The DNA for the CDR3 is TGTGCCAGCAGCGACCTACTAAGAGCGAGAGAGACCCAGTACTTC.

The chain recombines TRBV6-1 with TRBJ1-2; D is uncertain. V was shortened by 1 base and J by 2 bases, with 11 bases between the two germline ends. The length of the CDR3 is 15 residues. The germline V gene has CDR1 MNHNS and CDR2 SASEGT. CDR3 nucleotides: TGTGCCAGCAGTGAAGTGAGAGGTCGAAACTATGGCTACACCTTC. It is translated as CASSEVRGRNYGYTF.

The rearrangement uses TRBV11-2 and TRBJ2-1; D unresolved. CDR3 size: 12 residues. Germline V lookup: CDR1 SGHAT, CDR2 FQNNGV. V shed 8 bases and J shed 6 bases, with 11 bases lying between them. The CDR3 nucleotides are TGTGCCAGCCGGGCGCAGGCCAATGAGCAGTTCTTC. Its protein is CASRAQANEQFF.